This TCR beta chain was recorded in a study of T cell responses to AZD1222 COVID-19 vaccine. The protocol was immunoSEQ multiplex PCR, while the TCRdb copy is restricted to in-frame clones and leaves out a portion. The sample has more than 50,000 clones; 85% to 90% are singletons. A word on this clone: Its specificity is not known.

Germline V CDR1 and CDR2: LGHNA, YNFKEQ. The CDR3 is 14 residues long. Trimming left V 1 base short and J 2 bases short, with 9 bases between. Study findings and constraints: Nearly half of spike-specific TCRs reportedly target unmutated variant regions.

The source was peripheral blood, collected on day 0 of AZD1222 vaccination. The rearrangement links TRBV4-2 to TRBJ2-7; D possibly corresponds to TRBD2 (5 bases). This sequence was found in an adult in good health. CDR3 region: CASSQGTPPYEQYF. DNA of the CDR3: TGTGCCAGCAGCCAAGGGACTCCCCCCTACGAGCAGTACTTC.